The clone carrying this T cell receptor beta chain occurred a few times. The antigen is not known. There are 14 residues in the CDR3. Per germline, CDR1 SGHVS and CDR2 FNYEAQ. The V gene end was trimmed by 0 bases and the J gene end by 6 bases; junction bases not matched to a gene: 0. RNA transcripts provided the source from which TCR beta CDR3 regions were amplified. Primed by the HTBI set, a first-round RT-PCR was run on the TCR CDR3. A single record per CDR3 protein comes from TCRdb applying MiXCR to the multiplex PCR reads. The sample lists some 740,000 distinct CDR3 sequences; 14% were seen once. Calling Graves' hyperthyroidism stable meant ophthalmopathy did not progress within 18 months. Lactation, pregnancy, other autoimmune disease or uncontrolled infection led to exclusion of patients. The data belong to a study of T cells in Graves' hyperthyroidism and ophthalmopathy. Study results and limitations: The model forecast ophthalmopathy, anticipating it by a median roughly 6.5 months before onset.

The chain carries TRBV7-6 and TRBJ2-2; TRBD1 matches 8 bases. Material for sequencing was blood. The receptor was derived from a woman between 18 and 29 years old with Graves' hyperthyroidism. CDR3 DNA: TGTGCCAGCAGCTTAGCCAGGGGGCCCGGGGAGCTGTTTTTT. Translating gives CASSLARGPGELFF.